This T cell receptor (beta chain) was sequenced during a study of cytomegalovirus exposure and HLA in healthy donors. Study-level findings and limits: A list of 164 TCR beta chains associated with cytomegalovirus was given.

At sampling all donors were nominally healthy, likely with unrecorded immune exposures. PCR amplification relied on 60 Vbeta primers (plus 13 Jbeta primers). Data came from immunoSEQ multiplex PCR; TCRdb stores just in-frame clones and leaves some out. The sample lists about 98,000 clones; around 80% were seen once. Germline V gives CDR1 SGHRS, CDR2 YFSETQ. The CDR3 sequence is 13 residues long. Trimming took off 2 bases at V and 8 bases at J, with 11 bases between the two ends. About this clone: Its antigen is undetermined.

The sequenced material came from PBMCs. The origin of this receptor is a man between 40 and 49 years old in good health and CMV-seronegative. The V and J genes are TRBV5-1 and TRBJ2-1; weak D call: TRBD1 (6 bases). CDR3 in amino acids: CASSFNRVDEQFF. The CDR3 DNA reads as TGCGCCAGCAGCTTTAACAGGGTGGATGAGCAGTTCTTC.